This T cell receptor beta chain was found in a study of blood T cells in healthy people across ages. A word on this clonotype: Antigen specificity is unknown.

Alongside a J-beta primer mix, a sample-barcoded 5' primer served in a second PCR lasting roughly 6 to 11 cycles. MiXCR was run by TCRdb on the 5' RACE reads, yielding one entry per CDR3 protein. The repertoire holds about 1.8 million distinct CDR3 sequences, with 49% as singletons. Study outcomes and limitations: Older individuals had lower TCR beta diversity per million T cells (the decline was roughly linear).

Germline V gene sequence: CDR1 ENHRY, CDR2 SYGVKD. Trimming cost V 6 bases and J 7 bases, with 16 bases left between them. This CDR3 is built from 14 residues. Sequenced material: blood. V gene TRBV10-3 combines with J gene TRBJ2-1; tentatively, D is TRBD1 or TRBD2 (7 bases each). The sequence derives from a woman in her forties in good health. CDR3 region: CAISQPGGENEQFF. DNA of the CDR3: TGTGCCATCAGCCAGCCAGGGGGGGAGAATGAGCAGTTCTTC.